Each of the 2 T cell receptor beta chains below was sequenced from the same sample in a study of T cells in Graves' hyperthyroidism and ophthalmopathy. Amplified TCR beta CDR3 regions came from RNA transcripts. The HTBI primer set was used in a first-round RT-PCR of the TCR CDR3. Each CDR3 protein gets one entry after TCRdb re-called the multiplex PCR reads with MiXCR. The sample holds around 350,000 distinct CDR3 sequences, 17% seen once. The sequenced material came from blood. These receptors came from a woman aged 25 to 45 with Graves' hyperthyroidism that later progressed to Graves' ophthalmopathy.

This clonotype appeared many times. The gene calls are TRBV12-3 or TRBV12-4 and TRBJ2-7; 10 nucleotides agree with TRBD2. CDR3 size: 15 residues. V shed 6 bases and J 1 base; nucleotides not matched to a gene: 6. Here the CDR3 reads CASSEGLAESYEQYF. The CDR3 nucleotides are TGTGCCAGCAGCGAAGGACTAGCGGAGTCCTACGAGCAGTACTTC.

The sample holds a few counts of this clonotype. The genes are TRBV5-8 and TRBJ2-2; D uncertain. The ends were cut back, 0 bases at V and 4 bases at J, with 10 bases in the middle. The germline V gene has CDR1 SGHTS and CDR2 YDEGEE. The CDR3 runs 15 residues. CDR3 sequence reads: CASSLDFLGTGELFF. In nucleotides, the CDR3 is TGTGCCAGCAGCTTGGATTTTCTCGGCACCGGGGAGCTGTTTTTT.